Listed below are T cell receptor beta chains from one sample, sequenced in a study of blood T cell repertoires in COVID-19. Generated by immunoSEQ multiplex PCR, the TCRdb table keeps only in-frame clones and is missing some. The table includes just over 300,000 clones, roughly 90% detected once. Sequencing was performed on peripheral blood. These receptors were collected from a man aged 18 to 35 with active or convalescent COVID-19. CDR3s include the opening cysteine and the closing phenylalanine or tryptophan. Fields, in order: clone size, D gene, J gene, V gene, CDR3 DNA, CDR3 protein. The D gene is left open where the match is weak. Some rows have no size entry. The others give once, few or many, or a class for an expanded clone.

abundance: -; d_gene: -; j_gene: TRBJ2-2; v_gene: TRBV10-2; CDR3nt: TGCGCCAGCAGTGTGAGGCTTGCAAACACCGGGGAGCTGTTTTTT; CDR3aa: CASSVRLANTGELFF
abundance: -; d_gene: -; j_gene: TRBJ1-2; v_gene: TRBV27; CDR3nt: TGTGCCAGCAGGGACGGGGGGGCAATGGATGGCTACACCTTC; CDR3aa: CASRDGGAMDGYTF
abundance: -; d_gene: TRBD1; j_gene: TRBJ1-2; v_gene: TRBV12-3/TRBV12-4; CDR3nt: TGTGCCAGCAGTTTAGGCAGGGGGCAAGGCTACACCTTC; CDR3aa: CASSLGRGQGYTF
abundance: -; d_gene: TRBD2; j_gene: TRBJ2-1; v_gene: TRBV19; CDR3nt: TGTGCCAGTAGTAAGGGACTAGCGGGAGGGCTTGAGCAGTTCTTC; CDR3aa: CASSKGLAGGLEQFF
abundance: -; d_gene: TRBD2; j_gene: TRBJ2-7; v_gene: TRBV6-4; CDR3nt: TGTGCCAGCAGGGGGACTAGCGGGAGCTTGTACGAGCAGTACTTC; CDR3aa: CASRGTSGSLYEQYF
abundance: -; d_gene: -; j_gene: TRBJ2-7; v_gene: TRBV19; CDR3nt: TGTGCCACGAGTCGGTTTAATCTAGACAGATCCTACGAGCAGTACTTC; CDR3aa: CATSRFNLDRSYEQYF
abundance: -; d_gene: -; j_gene: TRBJ2-4; v_gene: TRBV14; CDR3nt: TGTGCCAGCAGCCTGGCGAGCAGCAGGGACATTCAGTACTTC; CDR3aa: CASSLASSRDIQYF
abundance: -; d_gene: -; j_gene: TRBJ2-2; v_gene: TRBV4-1; CDR3nt: TGCGCCAGCAGCCAAGGGGAAAATTGGAGGGGGGGCACCGGGGAGCTGTTTTTT; CDR3aa: CASSQGENWRGGTGELFF
abundance: -; d_gene: -; j_gene: TRBJ1-2; v_gene: TRBV6-5; CDR3nt: TGTGCCACCGTCTCCGGGATCCTCTATGGCTACACCTTC; CDR3aa: CATVSGILYGYTF
abundance: -; d_gene: -; j_gene: TRBJ2-1; v_gene: TRBV6-5; CDR3nt: TGTGCCAGGACAGGAGACAATGAGCAGTTCTTC; CDR3aa: CARTGDNEQFF
abundance: -; d_gene: -; j_gene: TRBJ2-3; v_gene: TRBV2; CDR3nt: TGTGCCAGCATCCTCCAGGCACTTGGCACAGATACGCAGTATTTT; CDR3aa: CASILQALGTDTQYF
abundance: -; d_gene: -; j_gene: TRBJ1-2; v_gene: TRBV6-6; CDR3nt: TGTGCCAGCAGTCTTAGGACAGCCCGGGGTGGCTACACCTTC; CDR3aa: CASSLRTARGGYTF
abundance: -; d_gene: -; j_gene: TRBJ2-7; v_gene: TRBV1; CDR3nt: TGCACCAGCAGCCAACCCGGGGGGCGCTCCTACGAGCAGTACTTC; CDR3aa: CTSSQPGGRSYEQYF
abundance: -; d_gene: TRBD2; j_gene: TRBJ2-1; v_gene: TRBV28; CDR3nt: TGTGCCAGCACCCCCGGGACTAGCGGGAGGAATGAGCAGTTCTTC; CDR3aa: CASTPGTSGRNEQFF
abundance: -; d_gene: TRBD2; j_gene: TRBJ2-7; v_gene: TRBV6-5; CDR3nt: TGTGCCAGCAGTTACTCTACTAGCGGCCTCTCCTACGAGCAGTACTTC; CDR3aa: CASSYSTSGLSYEQYF
abundance: -; d_gene: TRBD2; j_gene: TRBJ2-1; v_gene: TRBV7-7; CDR3nt: TGTGCCAGCAGCCTAGGGGCGGGGGACCGCTCCTACAATGAGCAGTTCTTC; CDR3aa: CASSLGAGDRSYNEQFF
abundance: -; d_gene: -; j_gene: TRBJ1-2; v_gene: TRBV11-2; CDR3nt: TGTGCCAGCAGCCTCATCTCAGGGCCCCGGGGGGGCTATGGCTACACCTTC; CDR3aa: CASSLISGPRGGYGYTF
abundance: few; d_gene: -; j_gene: TRBJ2-7; v_gene: TRBV5-6; CDR3nt: TGTGCCAGCAGGGGGGCTACCACCTACGAGCAGTACTTC; CDR3aa: CASRGATTYEQYF
abundance: -; d_gene: -; j_gene: TRBJ1-2; v_gene: TRBV19; CDR3nt: TGTGCCAGTAGGGGCAGGGGCACTAACTATGGCTACACCTTC; CDR3aa: CASRGRGTNYGYTF
abundance: few; d_gene: -; j_gene: TRBJ1-3; v_gene: TRBV7-2; CDR3nt: TGTGCCAGCAGCTTACTCGGCGGGCTTGGAAACACCATATATTTT; CDR3aa: CASSLLGGLGNTIYF
abundance: -; d_gene: -; j_gene: TRBJ1-1; v_gene: TRBV27; CDR3nt: TGTGCCAGCCGAACAGGATTGGGGAACACTGAAGCTTTCTTT; CDR3aa: CASRTGLGNTEAFF
abundance: -; d_gene: -; j_gene: TRBJ1-2; v_gene: TRBV2; CDR3nt: TGTGCCAGCAGTGACGTTGTGACAGCTCACACCTTC; CDR3aa: CASSDVVTAHTF
abundance: once; d_gene: -; j_gene: TRBJ2-1; v_gene: TRBV4-2; CDR3nt: TGTGCCAGCAGCCAAGATATCGGCGGGGGCGGGTACAATGAGCAGTTCTTC; CDR3aa: CASSQDIGGGGYNEQFF
abundance: -; d_gene: -; j_gene: TRBJ1-5; v_gene: TRBV27; CDR3nt: TGTGCCAGCAGTTTATCCGGGGGGCGCGTAATTTATCAGCCCCAGCATTTT; CDR3aa: CASSLSGGRVIYQPQHF
abundance: -; d_gene: -; j_gene: TRBJ1-5; v_gene: TRBV10-2; CDR3nt: TGCGCCAGCAGTGCCGACAGATTACAGCCCCAGCATTTT; CDR3aa: CASSADRLQPQHF
abundance: -; d_gene: -; j_gene: TRBJ1-2; v_gene: TRBV29-1; CDR3nt: TGCAGCGCCGACAGAACTAACTATGGCTACACCTTC; CDR3aa: CSADRTNYGYTF